These T cell receptor beta chains were read from a single sample in a study of blood T cells in healthy people across ages. TCRdb fed the 5' RACE reads into MiXCR, producing one record per CDR3 protein. The data show 1.5 million to 2 million distinct CDR3 sequences, roughly 30% seen once. Sequencing input: blood. The receptors originated from a woman under 40 in good health. Each CDR3 is given with its conserved first and last residue. Each record gives: J gene, D gene, clone size, V gene, CDR3 protein, CDR3 DNA. A D gene is named only where the DNA matches it firmly. Size values are once, few and many counts, or a class for expanded clones, and some rows have none.

j_gene: TRBJ1-5; d_gene: .; abundance: .; v_gene: TRBV20-1; CDR3aa: CSARGGYGDSSQPQHF; CDR3nt: TGCAGTGCTAGAGGGGGGTATGGGGATAGCAGTCAGCCCCAGCATTTT
j_gene: TRBJ2-7; d_gene: .; abundance: .; v_gene: TRBV18; CDR3aa: CASSPPGTGKGEQYF; CDR3nt: TGTGCCAGCTCACCACCTGGGACGGGGAAGGGCGAGCAGTACTTC
j_gene: TRBJ2-7; d_gene: .; abundance: .; v_gene: TRBV4-3; CDR3aa: CASSQDTAGSEEQYF; CDR3nt: TGCGCCAGCAGCCAAGATACTGCAGGGAGTGAGGAGCAGTACTTC
j_gene: TRBJ2-1; d_gene: .; abundance: .; v_gene: TRBV28; CDR3aa: CAITGGWGANEQFF; CDR3nt: TGTGCCATTACTGGGGGGTGGGGGGCTAATGAGCAGTTCTTC
j_gene: TRBJ1-1; d_gene: TRBD1; abundance: .; v_gene: TRBV29-1; CDR3aa: CSVGQGEAEAFF; CDR3nt: TGCAGCGTTGGACAGGGGGAAGCTGAAGCTTTCTTT
j_gene: TRBJ2-3; d_gene: .; abundance: many; v_gene: TRBV9; CDR3aa: CASSFRPSTDTQYF; CDR3nt: TGTGCCAGCAGCTTCCGACCTAGCACAGATACGCAGTATTTT
j_gene: TRBJ2-1; d_gene: .; abundance: few; v_gene: TRBV3-1; CDR3aa: CASSQASWQFF; CDR3nt: TGTGCCAGCAGCCAAGCTTCGTGGCAGTTCTTC
j_gene: TRBJ2-6; d_gene: .; abundance: .; v_gene: TRBV5-1; CDR3aa: CASSLAATTEPGANVLTF; CDR3nt: TGCGCCAGCAGCTTGGCCGCGACAACCGAACCTGGGGCCAACGTCCTGACTTTC
j_gene: TRBJ1-3; d_gene: .; abundance: few; v_gene: TRBV7-9; CDR3aa: CALRRAGTGNTIYF; CDR3nt: TGTGCCCTCAGGAGGGCGGGGACTGGAAACACCATATATTTT
j_gene: TRBJ1-2; d_gene: TRBD1; abundance: .; v_gene: TRBV7-6; CDR3aa: CASSLASGTGYDYGYTF; CDR3nt: TGTGCCAGCAGCTTAGCTTCAGGGACAGGGTATGACTATGGCTACACCTTC
j_gene: TRBJ1-5; d_gene: .; abundance: .; v_gene: TRBV28; CDR3aa: CASSLSVEGDQPQHF; CDR3nt: TGTGCCAGCAGTTTATCAGTGGAAGGCGATCAGCCCCAGCATTTT
j_gene: TRBJ2-7; d_gene: .; abundance: few; v_gene: TRBV7-6; CDR3aa: CASSLEEGLAEQYF; CDR3nt: TGTGCCAGCAGCTTAGAAGAGGGCTTGGCCGAGCAGTACTTC
j_gene: TRBJ2-5; d_gene: .; abundance: many; v_gene: TRBV5-1; CDR3aa: CASSSYSQETQYF; CDR3nt: TGCGCCAGCAGCTCCTACAGCCAAGAGACCCAGTACTTC
j_gene: TRBJ1-4; d_gene: .; abundance: few; v_gene: TRBV6-6; CDR3aa: CASQTHNEKLFF; CDR3nt: TGTGCCAGCCAGACCCATAATGAAAAACTGTTTTTT
j_gene: TRBJ2-4; d_gene: .; abundance: .; v_gene: TRBV9; CDR3aa: CASSVDRGGDIQYF; CDR3nt: TGTGCCAGCAGCGTAGATAGAGGGGGGGACATTCAGTACTTC
j_gene: TRBJ1-3; d_gene: .; abundance: .; v_gene: TRBV18; CDR3aa: CASSPEEVYNTIYF; CDR3nt: TGTGCCAGCTCACCAGAGGAGGTGTATAACACCATATATTTT